One sample yielded the 29 T cell receptor beta chains listed below, sequenced in a study of neoadjuvant anti-PD-1 for oral cavity cancer. Libraries were prepared by immunoSEQ multiplex PCR; TCRdb keeps only in-frame clonotypes and omits some of them. The sample consists of tens of thousands of clones, roughly two fifths of them appearing once. Stated time point: after neoadjuvant nivolumab, at surgical resection. Source: tumor tissue, taken after nivolumab (anti-PD-1) treatment. The receptors stem from a person aged 35 to 85 with oral cavity squamous cell carcinoma.

The chain uses TRBV5-1 and TRBJ1-4; possible D gene TRBD1, 6 bases. From germline, CDR1 is SGHRS and CDR2 YFSETQ. The CDR3 has 14 residues. Trimming took 2 bases from V and 5 from J, leaving 10 bases between them. CDR3 sequence: CASSLGQLNEKLFF. The CDR3 DNA reads as TGCGCCAGCAGCTTAGGACAGCTAAATGAAAAACTGTTTTTT.

The chain carries TRBV7-9 and TRBJ2-1; D gene uncertain. The CDR3 covers 13 residues. Germline-derived CDR1 and CDR2 are SEHNR and FQNEAQ (reference sequence). V lost 3 bases to trimming and J lost 7 bases, with 10 bases between them. This CDR3 is CASSFGSPNEQFF. The CDR3 DNA reads as TGTGCCAGCAGCTTCGGATCCCCGAATGAGCAGTTCTTC.

A few counts support this clone. V and J are TRBV14 and TRBJ1-1; unclear D gene. Germline V gene sequence: CDR1 SGHDN, CDR2 FVKESK. The V end was cut by 0 bases, the J end by 5 bases, with 16 bases between. The CDR3 sequence is 16 residues long. CDR3 nucleotides: TGTGCCAGCAGCCAAGAGATTAGAGGGTTAGAAACTGAAGCTTTCTTT. Its translation is CASSQEIRGLETEAFF.

This clone turned up a few times. The chain links TRBV28 to TRBJ2-7; 8 bases align to TRBD2. Unmatched junction bases numbered 12, after V lost 4 bases and J lost 7 bases. Germline V gene lookup returns CDR1 MDHEN and CDR2 SYDVKM. There are 15 residues in the CDR3. The CDR3 is CASSSRGSGAWEQYF. In DNA form, the CDR3 reads TGTGCCAGCAGTTCCCGTGGTAGCGGGGCCTGGGAGCAGTACTTC.

The chain employs TRBV6-5 and TRBJ2-7, with 11 bases lining up with TRBD2. Trimming cost V 5 bases and J 4 bases; bases outside gene matches: 1. There are 13 residues in the CDR3. CDR1 is MNHEY and CDR2 is SVGAGI in the germline V gene. CDR3 sequence reads: CASSRLAGYEQYF. The CDR3, as DNA: TGTGCCAGCAGTAGACTAGCGGGATACGAGCAGTACTTC.

V is TRBV11-2 and J is TRBJ1-2; no definite D call. This CDR3 spans 12 amino acids. Germline V gene sequence: CDR1 SGHAT, CDR2 FQNNGV. V was pared by 0 bases and J by 8 bases, with 7 bases between. The CDR3 DNA is TGTGCCAGCAGCTTAGACGTATCCGGCTACACCTTC. Translated, it gives CASSLDVSGYTF.

This clone was counted between two and nine times. V is TRBV9 and J is TRBJ2-1; 7 bases agree with TRBD1. Per the germline V gene, CDR1 is SGDLS and CDR2 is YYNGEE. V trimming: 6 bases; J trimming: 6 bases; junction bases outside the gene matches: 9. The CDR3 sequence is 14 residues long. The CDR3 coding sequence is TGTGCCAGCAATCGGGCAGGGGGACGCAATGAGCAGTTCTTC. Protein product: CASNRAGGRNEQFF. Together with reference TRBV9 and TRBJ2-1, the CDR3 gives the full variable domain: DSGVTQTPKHLITATGQRVTLRCSPRSGDLSVYWYQQSLDQGLQFLIQYYNGEERAKGNILERFSAQQFPDLHSELNLSSLELGDSALYFCASNRAGGRNEQFFGPGTRLTVL.

The chain uses TRBV19 and TRBJ1-2; D call uncertain. Deletions cut 3 bases from V and 4 bases from J, with 30 bases between. Germline CDR1 is LNHDA and CDR2 is SQIVND (reference sequence). This CDR3 comprises 20 residues. CDR3: CASSMIASRWVKSRSYGYTF. DNA of the CDR3: TGTGCCAGTAGTATGATCGCCTCGCGGTGGGTTAAGTCGAGAAGCTATGGCTACACCTTC. The variable domain in full, with the rest retrieved from reference TRBV19 and TRBJ1-2, is DGGITQSPKYLFRKEGQNVTLSCEQNLNHDAMYWYRQDPGQGLRLIYYSQIVNDFQKGDIAEGYSVSREKKESFPLTVTSAQKNPTAFYLCASSMIASRWVKSRSYGYTFGSGTRLTVV.

This chain connects TRBV6-6 to TRBJ2-7; D unclear. The CDR3 extends over 9 amino acids. V was clipped by 5 bases and J by 7 bases, with 3 bases between them. The germline V gene has CDR1 MNHNY and CDR2 SVGAGI (reference sequence). CDR3 residues: CASSPEQYF. As DNA, the CDR3 is TGTGCCAGCAGTCCGGAGCAGTACTTC.

This chain connects TRBV28 to TRBJ2-7; tentative D call: TRBD1 (5 bases). The germline V gene encodes CDR1 MDHEN and CDR2 SYDVKM. V was trimmed by 6 bases and J by 3 bases, leaving 9 bases between them. The CDR3 has 12 residues. CDR3 in amino acids: CASSHQGYEQYF. For the CDR3, the DNA is TGTGCCAGCAGCCATCAGGGCTACGAGCAGTACTTC.

In its sample, this clone was seen a few times. The chain has TRBV9 and TRBJ2-3; 8 bases map to TRBD1. Germline V CDR1 and CDR2: SGDLS, YYNGEE. The CDR3 is 17 amino acids. J was trimmed by 6 bases and V by 4 bases; bases with no gene match: 16. The CDR3 DNA is TGTGCCAGCAGCTCATCACCGGGACAGGCTGTGTTGGATACGCAGTATTTT. As protein: CASSSSPGQAVLDTQYF.

This clone was picked up many times. CDR3 sequence reads: CASSQESPYNSPLHF. Here the CDR3 DNA reads TGTGCCAGCAGCCAAGAGTCCCCCTATAATTCACCCCTCCACTTT. The J gene is TRBJ1-6, the V gene TRBV4-2; D remains ambiguous. CDR1 and CDR2 from the germline V gene are LGHNA and YNFKEQ. The CDR3 has 15 residues. Trimming shortened V by 0 bases and J by 2 bases, and 5 bases separated the two germline ends.

This rearrangement joins TRBV6-5 to TRBJ1-3; D is perhaps TRBD1 (5 bases). Trimming took 2 bases from V and 4 from J, leaving 15 bases between them. Germline V gene sequence: CDR1 MNHEY, CDR2 SVGAGI. This CDR3 is 16 amino acids long. The CDR3 sequence is CASSYGGNLRGNTIYF. CDR3 nucleotides: TGTGCCAGCAGTTACGGGGGAAATTTGCGAGGAAACACCATATATTTT.

The rearrangement joins TRBV6-6 to TRBJ1-5; no definite D call. Trimming shortened V by 6 bases and J by 1 base, and 13 bases separated the two germline ends. The CDR3 is 15 amino acids. CDR1 is MNHNY and CDR2 is SVGAGI in the germline V gene (reference sequence). Here the CDR3 DNA reads TGTGCCAGCAGGCCTGGCGGCGAGAGCAATCAGCCCCAGCATTTT. Translating it yields CASRPGGESNQPQHF.

The rearrangement links TRBV27 to TRBJ1-2; tentatively, D is TRBD1 (5 bases). CDR1 is MNHEY, CDR2 SMNVEV, per germline (reference sequence). The germline V and J ends were trimmed by 5 bases and 6 bases, with 16 bases remaining between them. The CDR3 sequence is 14 residues long. CDR3 protein: CASSTREPVDGYTF. The CDR3 DNA reads TGTGCCAGCAGTACCAGGGAACCTGTGGATGGCTACACCTTC.

This clone came up a few times. CDR3 region: CASSDLTGYGYTF. In nucleotides, the CDR3 is TGTGCCAGCAGTGACCTAACAGGGTATGGCTACACCTTC. The chain links TRBV25-1 to TRBJ1-2; tentatively, D is TRBD1 (6 bases). V shed 3 bases and J shed 5 bases, with 10 bases lying between them. Germline V CDR1 and CDR2: MGHDK, SYGVNS. The CDR3 runs 13 residues.

This clone rates as medium-sized. The chain uses TRBV6-6 and TRBJ1-2, with D unclear. This CDR3 has 11 residues. V was clipped by 2 bases and J by 8 bases, with 6 bases between them. CDR1 is MNHNY and CDR2 is SVGAGI in the germline V gene (reference sequence). The CDR3 region is CASSYSEGYTF. The CDR3 DNA reads TGTGCCAGCAGTTACAGCGAGGGCTACACCTTC.

This chain joins TRBV9 and TRBJ1-2; D may be TRBD1 (6 bases). There are 16 residues in the CDR3. Trimming removed 2 bases at V and 8 bases at J, with 22 bases between. Germline V gene sequence: CDR1 SGDLS, CDR2 YYNGEE. In nucleotides, the CDR3 is TGTGCCAGCAGCGTGGGAAGCCGAGTAGGGGGGGACGGCTACACCTTC. Protein: CASSVGSRVGGDGYTF.

V is TRBV9 and J is TRBJ2-1; D may be TRBD1 (6 bases). There are 15 residues in the CDR3. The V and J ends lost 5 bases and 0 bases respectively, with 12 bases between them. The V gene's germline CDR1 is SGDLS and CDR2 YYNGEE. CDR3 amino acids: CASSEGVSSYNEQFF. The CDR3 nucleotides are TGTGCCAGCAGTGAGGGGGTAAGCTCCTACAATGAGCAGTTCTTC.

In its sample, this clone ranks as medium-sized. This chain joins TRBV7-9 and TRBJ2-7; 8 bases are shared with TRBD2. Germline lookup yields CDR1 SEHNR and CDR2 FQNEAQ (reference sequence). There are 13 residues in the CDR3. Trimming removed 4 bases from V and 4 bases from J; junction bases left unmatched: 3. The CDR3 is CASSSTSAYEQYF. The CDR3 region has the DNA TGTGCCAGCAGCTCGACTAGCGCTTACGAGCAGTACTTC.

J is TRBJ2-3 and V is TRBV6-5, with D perhaps TRBD2 (6 bases). V was clipped by 5 bases and J by 5 bases, with 17 bases between them. This CDR3 is built from 15 residues. Germline V gene data show CDR1 as MNHEY and CDR2 as SVGAGI. For the CDR3, the DNA is TGTGCCAGCAGTCTGGCGGGATGGGTGGGAGATACGCAGTATTTT. It codes for CASSLAGWVGDTQYF.

The table lists this clone with many counts. In the same sample, other DNA sequences code for this CDR3. The genes are TRBV6-1 and TRBJ2-7, with D hard to call. Germline CDR1 is MNHNS and CDR2 is SASEGT. V was cut by 1 base and J by 3 bases, with 1 base left in between. The CDR3 spans 11 residues. The DNA of the CDR3 is TGTGCCAGCAGTGAAGGCTACGAGCAGTACTTC. It yields the protein CASSEGYEQYF.

The rearrangement joins TRBV9 to TRBJ2-7; D possibly corresponds to TRBD2 (5 bases). V lost 4 bases, J lost 6 bases, and 23 bases lay in between. CDR1 is SGDLS, CDR2 YYNGEE, per germline. The CDR3 is 16 amino acids. The CDR3 DNA reads as TGTGCCAGCAGCACCCTCGGGTGGGGAGCTGGTTCCGAGCAGTACTTC. Amino acids: CASSTLGWGAGSEQYF. Drawing the rest from reference TRBV9 and TRBJ2-7, the complete variable domain is DSGVTQTPKHLITATGQRVTLRCSPRSGDLSVYWYQQSLDQGLQFLIQYYNGEERAKGNILERFSAQQFPDLHSELNLSSLELGDSALYFCASSTLGWGAGSEQYFGPGTRLTVT.

This sequence joins TRBV5-1 and TRBJ1-1; the match to TRBD1 covers 7 bases. The germline gives CDR1 SGHRS, CDR2 YFSETQ. The CDR3 length is 14 residues. Trimming took 2 bases from V and 5 from J; bases not matched to a gene: 6. CDR3 region: CASSLDARGTEAFF. The CDR3 coding sequence is TGCGCCAGCAGCTTAGATGCCAGGGGGACTGAAGCTTTCTTT.

The CDR3 region is CASSLGGYNEQFF. The CDR3 coding sequence is TGCGCCAGCAGCTTGGGCGGCTACAATGAGCAGTTCTTC. The chain couples TRBV5-1 to TRBJ2-1; no firm D call. The CDR3 covers 13 residues. Trimming pared 0 bases from V and 3 bases from J, leaving 4 bases between. Germline CDR1 reads SGHRS; CDR2 reads YFSETQ.

There are a few counts of this clone. This chain uses TRBV19 with TRBJ1-2; the D is unclear. Trimming took off 9 bases at V and 7 bases at J, with 12 bases between the two ends. The length of the CDR3 is 11 residues. Germline CDR1 reads LNHDA; CDR2 reads SQIVND (reference sequence). CDR3: CASTGRIGYTF. The CDR3, as DNA: TGTGCCAGCACGGGCAGGATTGGCTACACCTTC.

In this sample, this clone turned up a few times. The J gene is TRBJ1-2, the V gene TRBV11-2; D may be TRBD1 (6 bases). The V end was cut by 0 bases, the J end by 0 bases, with 8 bases between. Germline CDR1 SGHAT, CDR2 FQNNGV. There are 15 residues in the CDR3. CDR3 DNA sequence: TGTGCCAGCAGCTTAGAGGGGGCAGCTAACTATGGCTACACCTTC. The encoded protein is CASSLEGAANYGYTF. The full variable domain, completed using reference TRBV11-2 and TRBJ1-2, is EAGVAQSPRYKIIEKRQSVAFWCNPISGHATLYWYQQILGQGPKLLIQFQNNGVVDDSQLPKDRFSAERLKGVDSTLKIQPAKLEDSAVYLCASSLEGAANYGYTFGSGTRLTVV.

This clone was seen at least ten times. The chain links TRBV27 to TRBJ2-7; 11 bases fit TRBD2. Germline V gives CDR1 MNHEY, CDR2 SMNVEV (reference sequence). V lost 6 bases to trimming and J lost 2 bases; unmatched junction nucleotides: 6. The CDR3 has 15 residues. CDR3 nucleotides: TGTGCCAGCAGCTACGGGACTAGCGGAACCTACGAGCAGTACTTC. Translation gives CASSYGTSGTYEQYF.

This clone was seen a few times. The chain couples TRBV7-2 to TRBJ2-1, with D perhaps matching TRBD1 (5 bases). The CDR3 sequence is 13 residues long. Trimming cost V 4 bases and J 8 bases, with 12 bases left between them. Germline CDR1 and CDR2: SGHTA and FQGNSA. The chain's CDR3 is CASSSHRSYEQFF. The CDR3 DNA sequence: TGTGCCAGCAGCTCTCACAGGTCATATGAGCAGTTCTTC.